This T cell receptor (beta chain) was identified in a study of shared clonotypes between healthy human individuals. Study information: Per donor, three plates held CD4 naive cells, three held CD4 memory, two held CD8 naive and one held CD8 memory. The study, taken as a whole, reports: Sequencing of the sorted subsets was shown by rarefaction to be incomplete despite large depth. Among non-shared clonotypes, generation probabilities were lower than among those shared by all four donors.

Trimming took off 0 bases at V and 7 bases at J, with 10 bases between the two ends. Germline CDR1 and CDR2: SGHRS and YFSETQ. CDR3 length: 13 amino acids. The DNA input per sorted-subset replicate PCR was 200 ng, corresponding to tens of thousands of T cell genomes. Sequencing was performed with immunoSEQ multiplex PCR; in TCRdb, only in-frame clones are kept and a portion is missing. The sample lists about 110,000 clones; under 70% were seen once. This clone was seen more than once but under ten times. What it binds is unknown. The sequencing input was memory CD8+ T cells sorted from blood. Subset meaning: CD45RO+ cells pooled with CCR7-negative TemRA cells. This clonotype was obtained from a woman aged 25-40 years in good health. The chain carries TRBV5-1 and TRBJ1-2; D uncertain. In DNA form, the CDR3 reads TGCGCCAGCAGCTTGGAGGGAAGAAGTGGCTACACCTTC. Amino acids: CASSLEGRSGYTF.